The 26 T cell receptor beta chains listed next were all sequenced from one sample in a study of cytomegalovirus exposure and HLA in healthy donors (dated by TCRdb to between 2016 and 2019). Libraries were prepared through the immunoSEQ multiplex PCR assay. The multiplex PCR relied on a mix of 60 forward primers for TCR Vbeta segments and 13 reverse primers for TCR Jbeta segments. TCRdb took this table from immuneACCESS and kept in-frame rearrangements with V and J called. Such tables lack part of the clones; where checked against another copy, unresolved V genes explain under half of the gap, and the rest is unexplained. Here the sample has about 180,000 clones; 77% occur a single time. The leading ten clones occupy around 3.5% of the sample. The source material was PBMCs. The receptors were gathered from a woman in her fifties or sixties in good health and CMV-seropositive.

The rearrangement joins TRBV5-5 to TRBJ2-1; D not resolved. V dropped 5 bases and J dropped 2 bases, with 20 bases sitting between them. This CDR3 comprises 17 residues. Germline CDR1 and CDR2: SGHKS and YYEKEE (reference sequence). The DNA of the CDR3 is TGTGCCAGCAGTTCCTCGCCCTCGGGTCACCCCTACAATGAGCAGTTCTTC. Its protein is CASSSSPSGHPYNEQFF.

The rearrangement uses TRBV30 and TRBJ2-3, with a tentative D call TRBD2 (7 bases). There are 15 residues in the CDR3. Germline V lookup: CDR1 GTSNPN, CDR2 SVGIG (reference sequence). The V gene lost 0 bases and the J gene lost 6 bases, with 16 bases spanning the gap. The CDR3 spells CAWSVLGGGADTQYF. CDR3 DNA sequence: TGTGCCTGGAGTGTACTGGGGGGGGGCGCCGATACGCAGTATTTT. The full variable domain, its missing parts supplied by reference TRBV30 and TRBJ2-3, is SQTIHQWPATLVQPVGSPLSLECTVEGTSNPNLYWYRQAAGRGLQLLFYSVGIGQISSEVPQNLSASRPQDRQFILSSKKLLLSDSGFYLCAWSVLGGGADTQYFGPGTRLTVL.

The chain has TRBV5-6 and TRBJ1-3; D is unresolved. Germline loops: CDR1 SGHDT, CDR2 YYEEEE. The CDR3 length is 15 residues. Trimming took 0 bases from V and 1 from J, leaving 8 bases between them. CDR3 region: CASSLERVSGNTIYF. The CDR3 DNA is TGTGCCAGCAGCTTGGAACGCGTATCTGGAAACACCATATATTTT.

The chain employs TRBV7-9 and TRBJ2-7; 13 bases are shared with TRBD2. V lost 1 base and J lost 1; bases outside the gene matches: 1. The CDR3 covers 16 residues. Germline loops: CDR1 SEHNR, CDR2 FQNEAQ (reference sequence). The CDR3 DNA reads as TGTGCCAGCAGCTTAGGACTAGCGGGGGGATCCTACGAGCAGTACTTC. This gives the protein CASSLGLAGGSYEQYF.

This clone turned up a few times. The CDR3 loop is CASSPRTSGSWDKSGELFF. The CDR3, as DNA: TGTGCCAGCAGCCCTCGGACTAGCGGGAGCTGGGATAAATCCGGGGAGCTGTTTTTT. The chain joins TRBV7-3 to TRBJ2-2, with TRBD2 matching over 13 bases. CDR1 and CDR2 (germline): SGHTA, FQGTGA. The CDR3 covers 19 residues. The V segment lost 5 bases and the J segment 6 bases; nucleotides outside the gene matches: 15.

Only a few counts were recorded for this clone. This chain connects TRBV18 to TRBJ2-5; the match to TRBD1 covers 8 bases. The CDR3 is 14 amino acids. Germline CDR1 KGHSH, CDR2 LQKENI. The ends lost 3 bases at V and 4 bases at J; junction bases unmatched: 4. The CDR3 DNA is TGTGCCAGCTCACCTCAGACAGGGGCAGAGACCCAGTACTTC. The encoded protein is CASSPQTGAETQYF.

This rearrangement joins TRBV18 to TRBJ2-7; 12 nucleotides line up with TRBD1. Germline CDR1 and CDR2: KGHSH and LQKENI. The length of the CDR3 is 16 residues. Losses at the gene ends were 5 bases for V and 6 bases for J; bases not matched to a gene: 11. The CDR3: CASSTTGTGGRGEQYF. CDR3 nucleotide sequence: TGTGCCAGCTCAACAACCGGGACAGGGGGCCGGGGCGAGCAGTACTTC. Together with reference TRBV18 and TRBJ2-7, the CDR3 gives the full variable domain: NAGVMQNPRHLVRRRGQEARLRCSPMKGHSHVYWYRQLPEEGLKFMVYLQKENIIDESGMPKERFSAEFPKEGPSILRIQQVVRGDSAAYFCASSTTGTGGRGEQYFGPGTRLTVT.

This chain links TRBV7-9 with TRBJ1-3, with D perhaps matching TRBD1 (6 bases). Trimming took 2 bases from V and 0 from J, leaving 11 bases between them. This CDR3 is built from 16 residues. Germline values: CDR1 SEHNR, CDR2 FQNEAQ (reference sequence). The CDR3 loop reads CASSLRRTDSGNTIYF. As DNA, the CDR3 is TGTGCCAGCAGCTTACGGCGGACAGACTCTGGAAACACCATATATTTT.

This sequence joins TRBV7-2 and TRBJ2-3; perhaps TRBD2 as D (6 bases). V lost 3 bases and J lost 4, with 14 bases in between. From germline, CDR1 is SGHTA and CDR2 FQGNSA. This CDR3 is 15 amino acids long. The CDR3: CASSLNGPGADTQYF. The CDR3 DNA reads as TGTGCCAGCAGCTTGAACGGGCCGGGGGCAGATACGCAGTATTTT. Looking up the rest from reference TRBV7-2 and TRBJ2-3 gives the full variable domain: GAGVSQSPSNKVTEKGKDVELRCDPISGHTALYWYRQSLGQGLEFLIYFQGNSAPDKSGLPSDRFSAERTGGSVSTLTIQRTQQEDSAVYLCASSLNGPGADTQYFGPGTRLTVL.

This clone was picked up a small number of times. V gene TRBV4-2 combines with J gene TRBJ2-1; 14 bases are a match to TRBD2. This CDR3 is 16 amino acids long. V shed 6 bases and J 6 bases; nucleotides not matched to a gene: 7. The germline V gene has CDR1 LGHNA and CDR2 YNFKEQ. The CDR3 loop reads CASSHAGTSGGNEQFF. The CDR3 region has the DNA TGTGCCAGCAGTCATGCCGGGACTAGCGGGGGCAATGAGCAGTTCTTC.

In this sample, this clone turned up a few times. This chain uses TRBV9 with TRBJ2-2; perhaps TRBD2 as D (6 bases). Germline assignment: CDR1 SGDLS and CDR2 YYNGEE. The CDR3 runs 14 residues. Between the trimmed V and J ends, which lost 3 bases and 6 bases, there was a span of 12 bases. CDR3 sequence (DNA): TGTGCCAGCAGCGCAGGACTAAGGGCCGGGGAGCTGTTTTTT. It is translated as CASSAGLRAGELFF.

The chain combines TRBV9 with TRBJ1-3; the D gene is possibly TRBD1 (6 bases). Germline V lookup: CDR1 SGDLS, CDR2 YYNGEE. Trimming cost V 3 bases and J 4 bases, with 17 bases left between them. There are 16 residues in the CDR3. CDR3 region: CASSAQGRDWGNTIYF. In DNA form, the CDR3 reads TGTGCCAGCAGCGCCCAGGGGAGGGATTGGGGAAACACCATATATTTT. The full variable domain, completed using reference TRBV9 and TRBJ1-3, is DSGVTQTPKHLITATGQRVTLRCSPRSGDLSVYWYQQSLDQGLQFLIQYYNGEERAKGNILERFSAQQFPDLHSELNLSSLELGDSALYFCASSAQGRDWGNTIYFGEGSWLTVV.

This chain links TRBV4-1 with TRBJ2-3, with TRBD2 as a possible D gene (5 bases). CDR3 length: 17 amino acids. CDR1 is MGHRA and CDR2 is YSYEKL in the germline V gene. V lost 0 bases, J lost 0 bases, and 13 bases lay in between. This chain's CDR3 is CASSQDGSFTSTDTQYF. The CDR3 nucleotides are TGCGCCAGCAGCCAAGATGGGAGCTTCACTAGCACAGATACGCAGTATTTT.

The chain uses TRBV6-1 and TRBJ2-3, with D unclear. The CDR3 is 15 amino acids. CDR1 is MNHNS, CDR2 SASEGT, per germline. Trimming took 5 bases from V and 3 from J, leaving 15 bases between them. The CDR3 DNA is TGTGCCAGCAGTCCCCTCCCCGTGGCTACAGATACGCAGTATTTT. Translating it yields CASSPLPVATDTQYF.

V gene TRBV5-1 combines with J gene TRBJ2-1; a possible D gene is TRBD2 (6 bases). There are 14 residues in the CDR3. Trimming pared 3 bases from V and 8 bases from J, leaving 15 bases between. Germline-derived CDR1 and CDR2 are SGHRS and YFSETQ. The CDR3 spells CASSSPGGSDEQFF. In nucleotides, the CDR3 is TGCGCCAGCAGCTCCCCCGGGGGTAGCGATGAGCAGTTCTTC.

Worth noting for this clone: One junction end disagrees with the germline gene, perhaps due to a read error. CDR3 DNA sequence: TGTGCCAGCTCACCACCAGCTTTGAGCCTAGCCAAAAACAGTCAGTACTTC. Translation gives CASSPPALSLAKNSQYF. The chain uses TRBV18 and TRBJ2-4; possibly TRBD2 for D (5 bases). From germline, CDR1 is KGHSH and CDR2 LQKENI. This CDR3 is 17 amino acids long.

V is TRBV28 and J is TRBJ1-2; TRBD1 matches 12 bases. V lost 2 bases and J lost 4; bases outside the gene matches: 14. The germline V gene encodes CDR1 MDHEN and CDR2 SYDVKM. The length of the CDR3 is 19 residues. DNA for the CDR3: TGTGCCAGCAGTTTAGGCGGGTCGGGACAGGGGGCGTCGATCTATGGCTACACCTTC. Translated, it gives CASSLGGSGQGASIYGYTF.

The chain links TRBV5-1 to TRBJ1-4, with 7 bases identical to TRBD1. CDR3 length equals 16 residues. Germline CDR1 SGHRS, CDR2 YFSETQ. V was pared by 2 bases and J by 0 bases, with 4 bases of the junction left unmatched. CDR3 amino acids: CASSLFGTATNEKLFF. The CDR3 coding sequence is TGCGCCAGCAGCTTATTCGGGACAGCAACTAATGAAAAACTGTTTTTT. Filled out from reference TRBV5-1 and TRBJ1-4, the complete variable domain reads KAGVTQTPRYLIKTRGQQVTLSCSPISGHRSVSWYQQTPGQGLQFLFEYFSETQRNKGNFPGRFSGRQFSNSRSEMNVSTLELGDSALYLCASSLFGTATNEKLFFGSGTQLSVL.

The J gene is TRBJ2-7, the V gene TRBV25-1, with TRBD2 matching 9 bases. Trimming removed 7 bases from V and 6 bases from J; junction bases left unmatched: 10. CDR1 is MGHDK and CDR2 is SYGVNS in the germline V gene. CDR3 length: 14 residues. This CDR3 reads CASTSGLASSEQYF. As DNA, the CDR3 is TGTGCCAGCACCTCGGGACTAGCCTCCAGCGAGCAGTACTTC.

CDR3 nucleotides: TGTGCCAGCAGTTACTCGGGCCAGGGAAACACCATATATTTT. Protein sequence: CASSYSGQGNTIYF. The genes are TRBV6-6 and TRBJ1-3; D not resolved. Trimming took off 0 bases at V and 4 bases at J, with 7 bases between the two ends. The CDR3 length is 14 residues. Germline V gene data show CDR1 as MNHNY and CDR2 as SVGAGI (reference sequence).

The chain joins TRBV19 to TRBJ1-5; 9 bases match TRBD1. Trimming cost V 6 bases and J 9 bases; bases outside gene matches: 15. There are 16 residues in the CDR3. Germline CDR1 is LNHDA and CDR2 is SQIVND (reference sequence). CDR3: CASSPGQGPSLWPQHF. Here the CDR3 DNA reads TGTGCCAGTAGCCCCGGACAGGGGCCCTCCCTTTGGCCCCAGCATTTT.

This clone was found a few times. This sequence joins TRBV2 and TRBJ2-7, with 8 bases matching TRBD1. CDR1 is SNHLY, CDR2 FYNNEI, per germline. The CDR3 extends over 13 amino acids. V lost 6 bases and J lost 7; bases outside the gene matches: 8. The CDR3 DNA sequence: TGTGCCAGCAGAGCAGACAGGGGAGGTGAGCAGTACTTC. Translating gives CASRADRGGEQYF.

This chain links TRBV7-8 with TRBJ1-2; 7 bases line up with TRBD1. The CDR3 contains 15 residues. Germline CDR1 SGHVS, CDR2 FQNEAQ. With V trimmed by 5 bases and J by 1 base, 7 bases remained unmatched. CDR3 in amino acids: CASSGDRENNYGYTF. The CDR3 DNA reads TGTGCCAGCAGCGGAGACAGGGAGAATAACTATGGCTACACCTTC. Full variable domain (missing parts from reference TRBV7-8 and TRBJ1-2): GAGVSQSPRYKVAKRGQDVALRCDPISGHVSLFWYQQALGQGPEFLTYFQNEAQLDKSGLPSDRFFAERPEGSVSTLKIQRTQQEDSAVYLCASSGDRENNYGYTFGSGTRLTVV.

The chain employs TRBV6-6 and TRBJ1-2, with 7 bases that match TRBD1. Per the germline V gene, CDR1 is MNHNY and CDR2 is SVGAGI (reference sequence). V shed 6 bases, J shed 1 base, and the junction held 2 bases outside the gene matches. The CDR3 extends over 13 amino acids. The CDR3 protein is CASRQGINYGYTF. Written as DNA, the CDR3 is TGTGCCAGCAGACAGGGGATTAACTATGGCTACACCTTC.

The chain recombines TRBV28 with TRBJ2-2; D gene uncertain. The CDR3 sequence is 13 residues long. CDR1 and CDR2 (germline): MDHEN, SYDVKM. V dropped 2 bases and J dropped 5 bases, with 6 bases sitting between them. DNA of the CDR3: TGTGCCAGCAGTTTAACCCAGACCGGGGAGCTGTTTTTT. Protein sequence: CASSLTQTGELFF.

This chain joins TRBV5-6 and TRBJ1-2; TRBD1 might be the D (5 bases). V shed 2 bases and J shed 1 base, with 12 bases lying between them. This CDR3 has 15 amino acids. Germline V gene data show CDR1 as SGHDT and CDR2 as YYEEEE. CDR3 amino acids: CASSLNSGGNYGYTF. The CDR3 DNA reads TGTGCCAGCAGCTTAAATTCCGGGGGTAACTATGGCTACACCTTC.